Shown below are 6 T cell receptor beta chains from a single sample sequenced in a study of CD8+ T cells in alopecia areata. Extracted RNA was reverse transcribed into cDNA, the sequencing template. Data came from immunoSEQ multiplex PCR; TCRdb stores just in-frame clones and leaves some out. The table has 150,000 or so clones, around 47% seen once; the top ten hold around 6.8%. Material for sequencing was CD4+ T cells sorted from blood. These receptor sequences come from a human donor with alopecia areata.

This clone has more than one count but fewer than ten. The chain has TRBV30 and TRBJ2-1; D tentatively reads TRBD1 or TRBD2 (5 bases each). Trimming left V 0 bases short and J 13 bases short, with 16 bases between. This CDR3 is 13 amino acids long. Germline V CDR1 and CDR2: GTSNPN, SVGIG (reference sequence). CDR3 nucleotide sequence: TGTGCCTGGAGTGTTCCGGCCCGAGGGGCCCAGTTCTTC. This sequence encodes CAWSVPARGAQFF.

This clone came up a few times. The chain links TRBV29-1 to TRBJ2-2, with D tentatively TRBD2 (5 bases). From germline, CDR1 is SQVTM and CDR2 ANQGSEA. The CDR3 runs to 13 residues. Trimming removed 4 bases from V and 5 bases from J, with 11 bases in between. The CDR3 here is CSVGRGLTGELFF. The CDR3 DNA sequence: TGCAGCGTTGGGAGAGGACTGACCGGGGAGCTGTTTTTT.

This clone came up a few times. Other DNA sequences from this sample encode an identical CDR3 as well. The chain has TRBV29-1 and TRBJ2-3; D tentatively reads TRBD1 or TRBD2 (5 bases each). Germline-derived CDR1 and CDR2 are SQVTM and ANQGSEA. This CDR3 has 12 amino acids. V was trimmed by 6 bases and J by 3 bases, leaving 10 bases between them. The CDR3 protein is CSVVRGTDTQYF. The DNA for the CDR3 is TGCAGCGTAGTGAGGGGAACAGATACGCAGTATTTT.

The J gene is TRBJ1-5, the V gene TRBV28; no firm D call. This CDR3 comprises 16 residues. The germline V gene has CDR1 MDHEN and CDR2 SYDVKM. The V and J ends lost 7 bases and 0 bases respectively, with 16 bases between them. CDR3 DNA sequence: TGTGCCAGCATCAAAAACCGCGGGATTAGCAATCAGCCCCAGCATTTT. It codes for CASIKNRGISNQPQHF.

This clone has a handful of counts. The CDR3 coding sequence is TGTGCCAGCAGCTTAGTTGCGGGAGGGTTCAATGAGCAGTTCTTC. Its translation is CASSLVAGGFNEQFF. This rearrangement joins TRBV11-2 to TRBJ2-1, with TRBD2 matching 9 bases. CDR3 length: 15 amino acids. V was clipped by 1 base and J by 6 bases; unmatched bases: 4. Germline CDR1 SGHAT, CDR2 FQNNGV.

The CDR3 DNA sequence: TGTGCCTGGAGTCTGTCTACGGATAATGAGCAGTTCTTC. Amino acid sequence: CAWSLSTDNEQFF. V and J are TRBV30 and TRBJ2-1; D is unclear. Trimming stripped 2 bases from V and 7 bases from J, with 12 bases between. The CDR3 covers 13 residues. Looked up from germline, CDR1 is GTSNPN and CDR2 is SVGIG (reference sequence).